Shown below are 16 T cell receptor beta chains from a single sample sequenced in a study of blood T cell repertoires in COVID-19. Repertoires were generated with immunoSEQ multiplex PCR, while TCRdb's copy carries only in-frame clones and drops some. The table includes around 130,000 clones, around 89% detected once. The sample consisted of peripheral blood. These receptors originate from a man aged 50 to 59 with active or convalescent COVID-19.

The CDR3 loop reads CASSPEGTGGNELFF. The CDR3 DNA reads as TGTGCCAGCAGCCCAGAGGGGACAGGGGGCAATGAACTGTTTTTT. The rearrangement links TRBV9 to TRBJ1-4; the match to TRBD1 covers 12 bases. Germline V gene lookup returns CDR1 SGDLS and CDR2 YYNGEE. The CDR3 contains 15 residues. The V and J ends lost 4 bases and 12 bases, in that order; junction bases with no gene match: 10.

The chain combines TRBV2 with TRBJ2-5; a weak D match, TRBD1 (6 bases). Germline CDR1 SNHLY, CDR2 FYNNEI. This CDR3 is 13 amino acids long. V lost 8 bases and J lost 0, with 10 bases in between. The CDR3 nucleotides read TGTGCCAGCGTAACAGGGTACCAAGAGACCCAGTACTTC. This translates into CASVTGYQETQYF. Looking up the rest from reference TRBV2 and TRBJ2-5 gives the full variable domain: EPEVTQTPSHQVTQMGQEVILRCVPISNHLYFYWYRQILGQKVEFLVSFYNNEISEKSEIFDDQFSVERPDGSNFTLKIRSTKLEDSAMYFCASVTGYQETQYFGPGTRLLVL.

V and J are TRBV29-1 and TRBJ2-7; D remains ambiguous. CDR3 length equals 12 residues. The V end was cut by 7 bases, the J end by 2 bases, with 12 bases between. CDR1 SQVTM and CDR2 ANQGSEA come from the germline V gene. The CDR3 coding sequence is TGCAGCGGTGCCGACTTAGCCTACGAGCAGTACTTC. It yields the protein CSGADLAYEQYF.

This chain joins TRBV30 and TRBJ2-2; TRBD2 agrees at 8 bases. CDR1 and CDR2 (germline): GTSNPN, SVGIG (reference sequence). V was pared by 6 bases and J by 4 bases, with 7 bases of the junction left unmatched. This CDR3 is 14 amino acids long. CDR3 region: CACQAGTSTGELFF. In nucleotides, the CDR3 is TGTGCCTGTCAAGCCGGGACTAGCACCGGGGAGCTGTTTTTT.

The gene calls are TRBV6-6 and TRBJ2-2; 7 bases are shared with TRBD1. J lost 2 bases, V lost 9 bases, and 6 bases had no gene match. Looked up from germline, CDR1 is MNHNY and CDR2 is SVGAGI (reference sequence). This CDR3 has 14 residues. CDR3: CASGDRANTGELFF. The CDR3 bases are TGTGCCAGTGGGGACAGAGCCAACACCGGGGAGCTGTTTTTT.

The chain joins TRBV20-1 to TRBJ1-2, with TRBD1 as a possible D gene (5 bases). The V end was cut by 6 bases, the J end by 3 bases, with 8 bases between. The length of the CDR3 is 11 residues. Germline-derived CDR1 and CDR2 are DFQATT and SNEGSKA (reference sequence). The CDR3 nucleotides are TGCAGTGCCCAACAGGACTATGGCTACACCTTC. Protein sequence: CSAQQDYGYTF.

This chain's CDR3 is CANLNPNSYEQYF. CDR3 coding DNA: TGTGCCAACTTAAATCCTAATTCCTACGAGCAGTACTTC. The rearrangement joins TRBV6-5 to TRBJ2-7; the D is unclear. Germline assignment: CDR1 MNHEY and CDR2 SVGAGI. The CDR3 extends over 13 amino acids. The ends were cut back, 10 bases at V and 1 base at J, with 14 bases in the middle.

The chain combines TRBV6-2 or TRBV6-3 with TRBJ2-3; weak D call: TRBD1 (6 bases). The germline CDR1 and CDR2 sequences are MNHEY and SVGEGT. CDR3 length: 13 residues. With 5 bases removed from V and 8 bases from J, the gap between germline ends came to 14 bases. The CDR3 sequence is CASSATEGVTQYF. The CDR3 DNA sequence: TGTGCCAGCAGTGCAACAGAGGGGGTTACGCAGTATTTT.

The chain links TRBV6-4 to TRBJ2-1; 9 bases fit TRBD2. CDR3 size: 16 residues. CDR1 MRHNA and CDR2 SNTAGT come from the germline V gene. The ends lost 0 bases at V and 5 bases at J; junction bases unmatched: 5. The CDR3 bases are TGTGCCAGCAGTGACTCTAGGGCTAGCGGGAACAATGAGCAGTTCTTC. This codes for CASSDSRASGNNEQFF.

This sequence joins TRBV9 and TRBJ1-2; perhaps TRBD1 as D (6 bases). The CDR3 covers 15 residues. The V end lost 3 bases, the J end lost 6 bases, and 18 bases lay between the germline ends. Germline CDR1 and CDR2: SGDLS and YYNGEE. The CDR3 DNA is TGTGCCAGCAGCGGGCTCCGACAGGTCCAAGATGGCTACACCTTC. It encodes CASSGLRQVQDGYTF.

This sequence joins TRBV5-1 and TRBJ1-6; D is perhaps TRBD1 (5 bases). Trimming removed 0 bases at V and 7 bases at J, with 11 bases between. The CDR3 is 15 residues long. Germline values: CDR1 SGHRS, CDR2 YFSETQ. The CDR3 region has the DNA TGCGCCAGCAGCTTGGGAGGCAGGGAAAATTCACCCCTCCACTTT. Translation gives CASSLGGRENSPLHF.

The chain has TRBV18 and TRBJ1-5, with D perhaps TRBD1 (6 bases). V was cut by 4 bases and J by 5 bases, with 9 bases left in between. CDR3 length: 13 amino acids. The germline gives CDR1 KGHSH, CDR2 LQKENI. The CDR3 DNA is TGTGCCAGCTCACGGGAGGGGGATCAGCCCCAGCATTTT. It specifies CASSREGDQPQHF.

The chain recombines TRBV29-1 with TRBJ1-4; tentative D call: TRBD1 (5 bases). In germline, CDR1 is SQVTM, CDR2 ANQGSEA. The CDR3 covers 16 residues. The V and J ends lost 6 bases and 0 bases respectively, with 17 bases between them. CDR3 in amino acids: CSVAGGDMSTNEKLFF. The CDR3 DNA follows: TGCAGCGTGGCCGGGGGGGATATGTCAACTAATGAAAAACTGTTTTTT.

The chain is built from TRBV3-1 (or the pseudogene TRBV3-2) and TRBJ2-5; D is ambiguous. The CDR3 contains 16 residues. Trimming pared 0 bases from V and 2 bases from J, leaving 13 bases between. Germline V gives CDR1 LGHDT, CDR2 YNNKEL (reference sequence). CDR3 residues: CASSQERPAQQETQYF. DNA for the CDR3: TGTGCCAGCAGCCAAGAGCGGCCAGCTCAACAAGAGACCCAGTACTTC.

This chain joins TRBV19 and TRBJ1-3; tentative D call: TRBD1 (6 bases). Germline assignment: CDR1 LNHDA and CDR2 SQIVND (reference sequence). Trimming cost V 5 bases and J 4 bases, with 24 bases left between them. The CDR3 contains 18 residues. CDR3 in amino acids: CASSVWQGIYSEGNTIYF. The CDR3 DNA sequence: TGTGCCAGTAGTGTCTGGCAGGGGATTTATTCGGAGGGAAACACCATATATTTT.

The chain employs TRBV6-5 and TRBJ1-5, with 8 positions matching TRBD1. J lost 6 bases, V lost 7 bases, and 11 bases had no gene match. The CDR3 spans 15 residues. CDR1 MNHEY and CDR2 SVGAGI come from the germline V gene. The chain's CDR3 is CASKDAQGVVQPQHF. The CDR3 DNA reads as TGTGCCAGCAAAGACGCACAGGGGGTTGTTCAGCCCCAGCATTTT.